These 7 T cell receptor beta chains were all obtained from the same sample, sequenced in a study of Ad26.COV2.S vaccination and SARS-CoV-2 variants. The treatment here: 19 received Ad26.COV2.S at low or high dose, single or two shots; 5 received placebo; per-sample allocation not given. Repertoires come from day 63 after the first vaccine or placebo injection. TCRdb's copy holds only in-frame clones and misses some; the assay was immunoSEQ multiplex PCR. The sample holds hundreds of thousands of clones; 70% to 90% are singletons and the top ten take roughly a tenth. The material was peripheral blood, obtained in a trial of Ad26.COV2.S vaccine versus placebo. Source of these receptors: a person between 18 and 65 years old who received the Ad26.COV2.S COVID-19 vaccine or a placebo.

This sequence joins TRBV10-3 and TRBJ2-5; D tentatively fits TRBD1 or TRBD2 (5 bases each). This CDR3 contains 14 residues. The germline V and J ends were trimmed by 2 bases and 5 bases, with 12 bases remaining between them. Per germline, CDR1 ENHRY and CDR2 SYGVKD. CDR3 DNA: TGTGCCATCAGTGAGAGAGGGGATTCGGAGACCCAGTACTTC. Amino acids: CAISERGDSETQYF.

The CDR3 region is CASSQGHYAGTGNTEAFF. CDR3 coding DNA: TGTGCCAGCAGCCAAGGACACTACGCCGGGACAGGGAACACTGAAGCTTTCTTT. This chain joins TRBV3-1 (or the pseudogene TRBV3-2) and TRBJ1-1; TRBD1 aligns across 8 bases. V gave up 1 base and J gave up 1 base; unmatched junction bases: 11. This CDR3 contains 18 residues. Germline V gives CDR1 LGHDT, CDR2 YNNKEL (reference sequence).

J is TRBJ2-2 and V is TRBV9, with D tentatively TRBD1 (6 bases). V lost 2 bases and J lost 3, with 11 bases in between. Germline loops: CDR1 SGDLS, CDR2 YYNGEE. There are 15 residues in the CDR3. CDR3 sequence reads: CASSVLAGDTGELFF. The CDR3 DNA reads TGTGCCAGCAGCGTCCTTGCAGGGGACACCGGGGAGCTGTTTTTT.

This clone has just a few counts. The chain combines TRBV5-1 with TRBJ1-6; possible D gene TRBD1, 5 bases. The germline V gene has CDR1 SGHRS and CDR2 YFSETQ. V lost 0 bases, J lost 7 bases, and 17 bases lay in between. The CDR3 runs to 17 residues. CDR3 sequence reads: CASSLAGRQGLNSPLHF. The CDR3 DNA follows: TGCGCCAGCAGCTTGGCGGGAAGGCAGGGACTAAATTCACCCCTCCACTTT.

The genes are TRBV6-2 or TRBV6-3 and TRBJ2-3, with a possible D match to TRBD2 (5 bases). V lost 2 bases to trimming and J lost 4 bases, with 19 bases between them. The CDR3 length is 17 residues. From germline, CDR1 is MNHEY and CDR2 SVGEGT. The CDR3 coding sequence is TGTGCCAGCAGTTACCCGATGGGGATGGGAGTCGCAGATACGCAGTATTTT. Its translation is CASSYPMGMGVADTQYF.

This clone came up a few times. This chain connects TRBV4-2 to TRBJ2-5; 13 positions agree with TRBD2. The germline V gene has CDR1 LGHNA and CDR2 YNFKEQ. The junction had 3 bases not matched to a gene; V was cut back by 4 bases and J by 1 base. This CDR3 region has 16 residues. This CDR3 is CASSLRTSGGQETQYF. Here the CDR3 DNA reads TGTGCCAGCAGCCTCCGGACTAGCGGGGGCCAAGAGACCCAGTACTTC.

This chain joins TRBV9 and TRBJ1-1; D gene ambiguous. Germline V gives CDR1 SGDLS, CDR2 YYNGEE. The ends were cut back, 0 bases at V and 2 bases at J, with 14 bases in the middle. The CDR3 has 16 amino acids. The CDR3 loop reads CASSVEGQAFNTEAFF. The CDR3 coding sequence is TGTGCCAGCAGCGTAGAAGGGCAGGCCTTTAACACTGAAGCTTTCTTT.